This T cell receptor (beta chain) is from a study of T cell changes during pregnancy in multiple sclerosis. Assay: immunoSEQ multiplex PCR; the TCRdb copy retains only in-frame clones and omits some. The sample lists 65,000 to 70,000 clones, around 90% occurring once. CDR3 size: 14 residues. V lost 1 base to trimming and J lost 5 bases, with 10 bases between them. CDR1 SGHRS and CDR2 YFSETQ come from the germline V gene. Specimen: peripheral blood, collected in the first trimester of pregnancy. V usage is TRBV5-1 and J usage is TRBJ2-1; D remains ambiguous. The origin of this receptor is a female donor with multiple sclerosis, enrolled in a pregnancy study. CDR3 DNA: TGCGCCAGCAGCTTGAAACTACGTAACAATGAGCAGTTCTTC. Its protein product is CASSLKLRNNEQFF.